These 3 T cell receptor beta chains originate from one sample sequenced in a study of blood T cell repertoires in COVID-19. TCRdb keeps only in-frame clones here, not all; method: immunoSEQ multiplex PCR. This sample yields about 99,000 clones, of which roughly 83% are seen a single time; roughly 3.4% belongs to the top ten. The sequenced sample was peripheral blood. The receptors were gathered from a woman older than 75 with active or convalescent COVID-19.

This chain links TRBV23-1 with TRBJ1-2, with 9 bases matching TRBD1. TRBV23-1 is assigned to the ORF class and has an uncertain function. Trimming removed 0 bases from V and 1 base from J; junction bases left unmatched: 21. The CDR3 is 22 amino acids. CDR3 protein: CASSQSGKTGGATRRGNYGYTF. In nucleotides, the CDR3 is TGCGCCAGCAGTCAATCCGGGAAAACAGGGGGCGCAACCCGCCGGGGTAACTATGGCTACACCTTC.

This clone was detected only a few times. This chain uses TRBV27 with TRBJ2-7; D possibly corresponds to TRBD2 (5 bases). Germline CDR1 is MNHEY and CDR2 is SMNVEV (reference sequence). The CDR3 runs to 14 residues. Trimming took off 5 bases at V and 4 bases at J, with 15 bases between the two ends. The CDR3 DNA sequence: TGTGCCAGCAGTGCCGGGAAACCAGAATACGAGCAGTACTTC. Protein sequence: CASSAGKPEYEQYF.

This chain uses TRBV10-3 with TRBJ1-2; TRBD1 is a possible D gene (5 bases). V lost 3 bases and J lost 4, with 21 bases in between. This CDR3 has 17 residues. Germline V gives CDR1 ENHRY, CDR2 SYGVKD. The CDR3 bases are TGTGCCATCAGTGACACTTTAGTGCCGGGGAGGGGCTATGGCTACACCTTC. Residues: CAISDTLVPGRGYGYTF.